This TCR beta chain is drawn from a study of shared clonotypes between healthy human individuals. Overall study context: Donor composition was a couple of women and a few men, aged 18 to 49. Study-level points and caveats: A generally larger estimated richness was seen in naive subsets than in memory subsets.

Regarding this clone: Its target is unknown.

TCRdb's table, derived via immunoSEQ multiplex PCR, lists solely in-frame clones and lacks some. The sample lists about 2.1 million clones, more than 85% occurring once. Germline V gene data show CDR1 as MDHEN and CDR2 as SYDVKM. V dropped 6 bases and J dropped 7 bases, with 16 bases sitting between them. CDR3 length: 14 residues. Only CD45RO-negative cells positively selected for CCR7 counted as naive CD8 cells, so terminally differentiated effector memory CD45RA+ cells were excluded. Sequenced sample: naive CD8+ T cells from PBMCs. The chain joins TRBV28 to TRBJ2-1; D perhaps matches TRBD2 (6 bases). The sequence came from a man aged 18 to 29 in good health. Some clones in this sample may be carry-over from other donors' samples. The CDR3 reads CASSPGAGPNEQFF. Written as DNA, the CDR3 is TGTGCCAGCAGCCCCGGGGCGGGGCCTAATGAGCAGTTCTTC.